This TCR beta chain emerged from a study of metastatic and nonmetastatic thyroid tumors. Looking at the study overall: Peripheral blood and tumor or nodule samples from malignant and benign thyroid patients were compared.

All patients were untreated before thyroid surgery. MiXCR reprocessed the PCR reads for TCRdb. Of approximately 31,000 clones in the sample, about 20% were seen once. V was cut by 1 base and J by 0 bases, with 16 bases left in between. This CDR3 region has 18 residues. CDR1 SGHAT and CDR2 FQDESV come from the germline V gene (reference sequence). V and J are TRBV11-1 and TRBJ2-1; D gene ambiguous. The material sequenced was blood. This clonotype was obtained from a female donor with papillary thyroid cancer or a benign thyroid nodule (not recorded which). Some clones in this sample may be carry-over from other donors' samples. CDR3 amino acids: CASSLVGIGLSSYNEQFF. The CDR3 bases are TGTGCCAGCAGCTTAGTGGGTATCGGGCTGAGCTCCTACAATGAGCAGTTCTTC.